A single sample gave rise to the 30 T cell receptor beta chains below, sequenced in a study of early T cells in non-severe SARS-CoV-2 infection. TCRdb called the 5' RACE reads again in MiXCR, with one record for every CDR3 protein. The data contain about 48,000 distinct CDR3 sequences, 5.4% of them singletons. This specimen was whole blood, taken at baseline. The receptors derive from an adult who was a healthcare worker with PCR-confirmed SARS-CoV-2 infection or an uninfected control (not recorded which).

This clonotype was picked up many times. This chain connects TRBV3-1 to TRBJ1-1; D remains ambiguous. CDR1 is LGHDT, CDR2 YNNKEL, per germline (reference sequence). The CDR3 is 16 residues long. The V gene lost 0 bases and the J gene lost 5 bases, with 16 bases spanning the gap. CDR3 DNA sequence: TGTGCCAGCAGCCAAGATCTTATAGGCCCCGTTACTGAAGCTTTCTTT. Protein product: CASSQDLIGPVTEAFF.

This clonotype was counted between two and nine times. The chain has TRBV5-1 and TRBJ2-1, with TRBD2 identical over 7 bases. Unmatched junction bases numbered 15, after V lost 5 bases and J lost 10 bases. This CDR3 has 15 residues. CDR1 SGHRS and CDR2 YFSETQ come from the germline V gene. CDR3 nucleotides: TGCGCCAGCAGTGAAACTAGCGAGAGGGTTATCGAGCAGTTCTTC. Translation: CASSETSERVIEQFF.

At least ten counts were recorded for this clonotype. This CDR3 reads CASNPGLGSYEQYF. CDR3 bases: TGTGCCAGCAACCCGGGACTAGGTTCCTACGAGCAGTACTTC. The chain has TRBV9 and TRBJ2-7, with TRBD2 matching over 8 bases. The CDR3 has 14 residues. The V gene end was trimmed by 6 bases and the J gene end by 1 base; junction bases not matched to a gene: 6. Germline V CDR1 and CDR2: SGDLS, YYNGEE.

This clonotype was found many times. The chain's CDR3 is CASSRTSGIMSKNIQYF. The CDR3 DNA sequence: TGTGCCAGCAGCCGTACTAGCGGGATAATGTCCAAAAACATTCAGTACTTC. The chain combines TRBV6-1 with TRBJ2-4; the match to TRBD2 covers 10 bases. The CDR3 covers 17 residues. Per the germline V gene, CDR1 is MNHNS and CDR2 is SASEGT. Trimming took 6 bases from V and 2 from J; bases not matched to a gene: 10.

This clonotype was counted at least ten times. The chain has TRBV20-1 and TRBJ2-7; the D gene is possibly TRBD2 (6 bases). V lost 0 bases to trimming and J lost 2 bases, with 14 bases between them. Germline CDR1 DFQATT, CDR2 SNEGSKA (reference sequence). There are 15 residues in the CDR3. CDR3 sequence: CSARDSGHSTYEQYF. The CDR3 nucleotides read TGCAGTGCTAGAGATAGCGGACACTCAACCTACGAGCAGTACTTC.

On this clonotype: One junction end does not reproduce the germline sequence, and a read error may be involved. The chain joins TRBV2 to TRBJ1-1; D ambiguous. In germline, CDR1 is SNHLY, CDR2 FYNNEI. The CDR3 runs 13 residues. For the CDR3, the DNA is TGTGCGAGCAGCCTACTACGGAACACTGAAGCTTTATTT. It yields the protein CASSLLRNTEALF.

This clonotype has a count of ten or more. V gene TRBV9 combines with J gene TRBJ1-2, with no clear D. Trimming removed 2 bases from V and 1 base from J, with 12 bases in between. Germline V gene data show CDR1 as SGDLS and CDR2 as YYNGEE. The CDR3 is made up of 15 amino acids. The CDR3 region has the DNA TGTGCCAGCAGCGTTTACGGCGAAGATAACTATGGCTACACCTTC. Its translation: CASSVYGEDNYGYTF. Filled out from reference TRBV9 and TRBJ1-2, the complete variable domain reads DSGVTQTPKHLITATGQRVTLRCSPRSGDLSVYWYQQSLDQGLQFLIQYYNGEERAKGNILERFSAQQFPDLHSELNLSSLELGDSALYFCASSVYGEDNYGYTFGSGTRLTVV.

This clonotype was detected ten times or more. The chain joins TRBV7-8 to TRBJ2-3; D ambiguous. Germline values: CDR1 SGHVS, CDR2 FQNEAQ. The CDR3 runs to 13 residues. V was clipped by 5 bases and J by 2 bases, with 8 bases between them. The CDR3 loop reads CASSTRYTDTQYF. CDR3 bases: TGTGCCAGCAGCACACGTTACACAGATACGCAGTATTTT.

This clonotype occurred many times. The CDR3 sequence: CAVGPGIDTQYF. CDR3 DNA: TGTGCCGTGGGTCCTGGGATCGATACGCAGTATTTT. The chain has TRBV10-3 and TRBJ2-3; no definite D call. V lost 11 bases, J lost 6 bases, and 15 bases lay in between. Germline V gene data show CDR1 as ENHRY and CDR2 as SYGVKD. The CDR3 sequence is 12 residues long.

This clonotype was seen a few times. V gene TRBV7-9 combines with J gene TRBJ2-7; TRBD2 aligns across 9 bases. Germline V gene data show CDR1 as SEHNR and CDR2 as FQNEAQ (reference sequence). The CDR3 consists of 16 residues. V trimming: 5 bases; J trimming: 7 bases; junction bases outside the gene matches: 15. As DNA, the CDR3 is TGTGCCAGCAGCCCCCAGAGCGCGGGAGGGCCGGGGGAGCAGTACTTC. Translation gives CASSPQSAGGPGEQYF.

CDR3 bases: TGTGCCAGCAGTGAATGGGGAGCTTGGGGGTTCTTC. Protein: CASSEWGAWGFF. V usage is TRBV6-1 and J usage is TRBJ2-1, with D maybe TRBD2 (5 bases). The germline gives CDR1 MNHNS, CDR2 SASEGT. The V and J ends lost 2 bases and 15 bases respectively, with 14 bases between them. The length of the CDR3 is 12 residues.

This clonotype appeared a few times. The rearrangement links TRBV5-1 to TRBJ2-1; perhaps TRBD2 as D (5 bases). The germline gives CDR1 SGHRS, CDR2 YFSETQ. V dropped 5 bases and J dropped 6 bases, with 15 bases sitting between them. This CDR3 has 14 residues. This CDR3 reads CASRPLLGSNEQFF. In nucleotides, the CDR3 is TGCGCCAGCAGGCCCCTTCTAGGGAGCAATGAGCAGTTCTTC.

This clonotype occurred a few times. The chain employs TRBV28 and TRBJ2-6, with D possibly TRBD1 on 6 matching bases. CDR3 length equals 18 residues. Trimming pared 6 bases from V and 4 bases from J, leaving 22 bases between. Germline V gives CDR1 MDHEN, CDR2 SYDVKM. Written as DNA, the CDR3 is TGTGCCAGCAGCGTCACAGGGCGCTCCTTGGGAGGGGCCAACGTCCTGACTTTC. Its protein product is CASSVTGRSLGGANVLTF. Full variable domain (remainder filled in from reference TRBV28 and TRBJ2-6): DVKVTQSSRYLVKRTGEKVFLECVQDMDHENMFWYRQDPGLGLRLIYFSYDVKMKEKGDIPEGYSVSREKKERFSLILESASTNQTSMYLCASSVTGRSLGGANVLTFGAGSRLTVL.

This clonotype was observed a few times. This chain uses TRBV18 with TRBJ2-3; D is undetermined. Germline values: CDR1 KGHSH, CDR2 LQKENI. V lost 2 bases to trimming and J lost 4 bases, with 7 bases between them. CDR3 length: 13 residues. The CDR3 loop reads CASSPGSADTQYF. Written as DNA, the CDR3 is TGTGCCAGCTCACCAGGGTCGGCAGATACGCAGTATTTT.

This clonotype came up many times. The chain couples TRBV20-1 to TRBJ2-5; 7 bases align to TRBD1. Trimming cost V 1 base and J 2 bases; bases outside gene matches: 4. The CDR3 contains 14 residues. Germline CDR1 and CDR2: DFQATT and SNEGSKA (reference sequence). The CDR3 sequence is CSARGGTEQETQYF. Written as DNA, the CDR3 is TGCAGTGCTAGAGGGGGGACAGAGCAAGAGACCCAGTACTTC.

This clonotype was seen ten or more times. The V and J genes are TRBV19 and TRBJ1-2; no definite D call. CDR1 is LNHDA and CDR2 is SQIVND in the germline V gene (reference sequence). Deletions cut 10 bases from V and 2 bases from J, with 8 bases between. CDR3 length: 11 residues. DNA of the CDR3: TGTGCCATCGGGCAAAACTATGGCTACACCTTC. Protein product: CAIGQNYGYTF.

This clonotype was observed many times. This chain joins TRBV6-5 and TRBJ1-4; TRBD1 matches 7 bases. Germline lookup yields CDR1 MNHEY and CDR2 SVGAGI. The CDR3 length is 17 residues. V was pared by 4 bases and J by 4 bases, with 12 bases of the junction left unmatched. The CDR3 DNA reads TGTGCCAGCAGTTCCAAACAGGGGCCAATTTATAATGAAAAACTGTTTTTT. It yields the protein CASSSKQGPIYNEKLFF.

This clonotype was picked up many times. V gene TRBV11-2 combines with J gene TRBJ2-2; D remains unclear. Between the trimmed V and J ends, which lost 2 bases and 0 bases, there was a span of 10 bases. CDR1 is SGHAT and CDR2 is FQNNGV in the germline V gene. CDR3 length equals 16 residues. The CDR3 nucleotides are TGTGCCAGCAGCTTAATGGGCCGGTCGAACACCGGGGAGCTGTTTTTT. This encodes CASSLMGRSNTGELFF.

This clonotype was recorded at least ten times. This chain joins TRBV28 and TRBJ2-3; unclear D gene. CDR3 length: 16 residues. V lost 7 bases and J lost 0, with 17 bases in between. Germline loops: CDR1 MDHEN, CDR2 SYDVKM. CDR3 coding DNA: TGTGCCAGCACCTTTAAGATAGGGCCCAGCACAGATACGCAGTATTTT. Its protein product is CASTFKIGPSTDTQYF.

Many counts were recorded for this clonotype. The V gene is TRBV4-2, the J gene TRBJ2-2, with D maybe TRBD2 (5 bases). The germline V and J ends were trimmed by 1 base and 4 bases, with 7 bases remaining between them. CDR1 is LGHNA and CDR2 is YNFKEQ in the germline V gene. The CDR3 length is 14 residues. The CDR3 region is CASSQVGLTGELFF. DNA of the CDR3: TGTGCCAGCAGCCAAGTTGGACTCACCGGGGAGCTGTTTTTT.

This clonotype was observed many times. V and J are TRBV10-3 and TRBJ1-1, with D tentatively TRBD1 (6 bases). V was trimmed by 4 bases and J by 4 bases, leaving 16 bases between them. CDR3 length equals 15 residues. CDR1 is ENHRY, CDR2 SYGVKD, per germline. CDR3 amino acids: CAISVNGGPGTEAFF. CDR3 nucleotides: TGTGCCATCAGTGTTAATGGGGGGCCGGGCACTGAAGCTTTCTTT.

This clonotype was seen ten or more times. This chain uses TRBV5-1 with TRBJ2-1; unclear D gene. V shed 4 bases and J shed 8 bases, with 16 bases lying between them. The CDR3 has 14 residues. Germline V gene sequence: CDR1 SGHRS, CDR2 YFSETQ. The CDR3 nucleotides are TGCGCCAGCAGCCCGCTTGATTGGTTCGATGAGCAGTTCTTC. This encodes CASSPLDWFDEQFF.

The genes are TRBV29-1 and TRBJ2-3, with 10 bases that match TRBD2. V shed 5 bases and J 1 base; nucleotides not matched to a gene: 3. The germline gives CDR1 SQVTM, CDR2 ANQGSEA. This CDR3 has 14 residues. This CDR3 is CSVLGLAGTDTQYF. CDR3 DNA sequence: TGCAGCGTTCTTGGACTAGCGGGCACAGATACGCAGTATTTT.

Sample share makes this clonotype medium-sized. The chain has TRBV20-1 and TRBJ2-5, with 8 nucleotides matching TRBD1. Germline CDR1 DFQATT, CDR2 SNEGSKA (reference sequence). The CDR3 has 13 amino acids. The ends lost 6 bases at V and 5 bases at J; junction bases unmatched: 8. The CDR3 DNA follows: TGCAGTGCACCCGAGGACAGGGTGGAGACCCAGTACTTC. Translated, it gives CSAPEDRVETQYF.

The chain employs TRBV9 and TRBJ2-1, with 7 bases fitting TRBD1. V lost 2 bases, J lost 3 bases, and 8 bases stayed unmatched. The CDR3 length is 16 residues. Germline loops: CDR1 SGDLS, CDR2 YYNGEE. This CDR3 is CASSVPPTGSYNEQFF. CDR3 sequence (DNA): TGTGCCAGCAGCGTTCCACCGACAGGGAGCTACAATGAGCAGTTCTTC.

This clonotype was recorded at least ten times. V is TRBV29-1 and J is TRBJ1-1; D is perhaps TRBD1 (5 bases). Germline V gene sequence: CDR1 SQVTM, CDR2 ANQGSEA. The CDR3 covers 12 residues. The V end was cut by 6 bases, the J end by 8 bases, with 16 bases between. The CDR3 DNA is TGCAGCGTAGCAACCCTCTACAGGGAAGCTTTCTTT. The encoded protein is CSVATLYREAFF.

This clonotype was seen only a few times. The chain links TRBV18 to TRBJ2-2, with a weak D call TRBD2 (6 bases). The CDR3 has 17 amino acids. The germline V and J ends were trimmed by 2 bases and 0 bases, with 13 bases remaining between them. Germline V CDR1 and CDR2: KGHSH, LQKENI. CDR3 sequence: CASSPGPSASNTGELFF. The CDR3 region has the DNA TGTGCCAGCTCACCAGGACCTAGCGCATCGAACACCGGGGAGCTGTTTTTT. Supplemented by reference TRBV18 and TRBJ2-2, the full variable domain reads NAGVMQNPRHLVRRRGQEARLRCSPMKGHSHVYWYRQLPEEGLKFMVYLQKENIIDESGMPKERFSAEFPKEGPSILRIQQVVRGDSAAYFCASSPGPSASNTGELFFGEGSRLTVL.

This clonotype occurred many times. This chain joins TRBV10-3 and TRBJ2-3; 15 bases agree with TRBD2. Trimming removed 2 bases from V and 14 bases from J; junction bases left unmatched: 5. CDR3 length: 14 residues. Germline V lookup: CDR1 ENHRY, CDR2 SYGVKD. DNA of the CDR3: TGTGCCATCAGTGAGGCCGGGACTAGCGGGAGGTGGTATTTT. Its translation: CAISEAGTSGRWYF.

This clonotype has at least ten counts. The CDR3 protein is CASSLEVASYEAFF. The DNA for the CDR3 is TGTGCCAGCAGCTTAGAGGTGGCATCTTATGAAGCTTTCTTT. V and J are TRBV11-2 and TRBJ1-1; D remains unclear. The CDR3 is 14 residues long. The V end was cut by 0 bases, the J end by 7 bases, with 12 bases between. In germline, CDR1 is SGHAT, CDR2 FQNNGV.

This clonotype has a count of ten or more. CDR3 protein: CASSSPAGGPRFF. DNA of the CDR3: TGTGCCAGCAGTTCCCCAGCGGGAGGGCCTCGGTTCTTC. The J gene is TRBJ2-1, the V gene TRBV28; the match to TRBD2 covers 10 bases. With V trimmed by 4 bases and J by 15 bases, 9 bases remained unmatched. Germline V lookup: CDR1 MDHEN, CDR2 SYDVKM. There are 13 residues in the CDR3.